Sequencing of this T cell receptor beta chain was carried out in a study of TIL therapy for anti-PD-1-resistant metastatic lung cancer. As for the study in general: Median tumor PD-L1 proportion score was under 6.5%.

In this sample, this clone turned up a few times. Sequencing used immunoSEQ v3. Measured with immunoSEQ multiplex PCR; TCRdb has only the in-frame clones, and not every one. The data hold tens of thousands of clones, with roughly 87% observed a single time. Germline CDR1 and CDR2: GTSNPN and SVGIG (reference sequence). With 5 bases clipped from V and 6 bases from J, the junction kept 6 bases outside the gene matches. The CDR3 runs to 12 residues. Time point defined: pre-treatment sample, taken before nivolumab and TIL therapy. J is TRBJ2-7 and V is TRBV30; TRBD1 agrees at 8 bases. The sequence was collected from a person aged 25-85 years with non-small cell lung cancer. The source was blood, collected at baseline. CDR3 bases: TGTGCCTGGCGGTATGACAGGGGCGAGCAGTACTTC. Translated: CAWRYDRGEQYF.